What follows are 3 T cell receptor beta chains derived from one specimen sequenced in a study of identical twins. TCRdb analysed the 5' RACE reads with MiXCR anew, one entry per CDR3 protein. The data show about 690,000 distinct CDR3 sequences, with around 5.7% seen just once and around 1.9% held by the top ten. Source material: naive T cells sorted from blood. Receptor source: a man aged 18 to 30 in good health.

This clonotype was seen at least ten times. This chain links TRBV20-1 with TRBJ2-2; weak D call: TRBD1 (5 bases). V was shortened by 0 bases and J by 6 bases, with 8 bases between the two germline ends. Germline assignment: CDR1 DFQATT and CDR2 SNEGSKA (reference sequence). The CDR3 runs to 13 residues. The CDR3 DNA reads TGCAGTGCTAGAGAAAGGGGTTCCGGGGAGCTGTTTTTT. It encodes CSARERGSGELFF.

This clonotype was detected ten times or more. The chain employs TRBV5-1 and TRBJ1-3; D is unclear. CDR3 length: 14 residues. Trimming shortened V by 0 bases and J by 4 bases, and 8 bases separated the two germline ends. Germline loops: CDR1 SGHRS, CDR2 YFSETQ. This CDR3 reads CASSLDHGGNTIYF. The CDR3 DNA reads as TGCGCCAGCAGCTTGGACCACGGAGGAAACACCATATATTTT.

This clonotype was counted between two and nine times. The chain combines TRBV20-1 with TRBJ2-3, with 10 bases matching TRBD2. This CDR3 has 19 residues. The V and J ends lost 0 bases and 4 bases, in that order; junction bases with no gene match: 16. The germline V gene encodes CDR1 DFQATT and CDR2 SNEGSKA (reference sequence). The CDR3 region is CSARELAGKRGIWADTQYF. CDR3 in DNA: TGCAGTGCTAGAGAACTAGCGGGAAAACGTGGGATCTGGGCAGATACGCAGTATTTT.